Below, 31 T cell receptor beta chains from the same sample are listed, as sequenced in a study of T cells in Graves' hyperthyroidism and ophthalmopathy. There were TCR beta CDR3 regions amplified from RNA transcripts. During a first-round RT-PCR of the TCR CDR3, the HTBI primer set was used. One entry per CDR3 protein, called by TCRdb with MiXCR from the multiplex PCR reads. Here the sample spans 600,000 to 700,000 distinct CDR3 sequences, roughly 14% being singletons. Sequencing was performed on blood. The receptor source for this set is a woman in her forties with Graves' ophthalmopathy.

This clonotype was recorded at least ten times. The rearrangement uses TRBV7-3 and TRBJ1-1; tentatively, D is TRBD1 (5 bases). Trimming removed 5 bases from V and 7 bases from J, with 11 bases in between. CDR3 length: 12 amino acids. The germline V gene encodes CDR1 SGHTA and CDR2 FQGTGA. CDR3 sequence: CASSPGDLEAFF. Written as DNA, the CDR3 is TGTGCCAGCAGCCCCGGGGACCTTGAAGCTTTCTTT.

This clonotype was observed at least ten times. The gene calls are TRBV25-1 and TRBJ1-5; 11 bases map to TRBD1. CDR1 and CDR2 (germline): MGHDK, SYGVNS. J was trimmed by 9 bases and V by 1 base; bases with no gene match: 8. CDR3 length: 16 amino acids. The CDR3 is CASSESSGTGGSPQHF. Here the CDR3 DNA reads TGTGCCAGCAGTGAATCCTCCGGGACAGGGGGGTCGCCCCAGCATTTT.

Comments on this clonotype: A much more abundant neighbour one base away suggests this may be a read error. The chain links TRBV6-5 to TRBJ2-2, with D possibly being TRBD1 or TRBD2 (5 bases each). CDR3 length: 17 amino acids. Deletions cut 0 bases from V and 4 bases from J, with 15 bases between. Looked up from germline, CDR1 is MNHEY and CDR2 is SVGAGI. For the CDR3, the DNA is TGTGCCAGCAGTTACTCGGGACCCTCCCCGAGCACCGGGGAGCTGTTTTTT. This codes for CASSYSGPSPSTGELFF.

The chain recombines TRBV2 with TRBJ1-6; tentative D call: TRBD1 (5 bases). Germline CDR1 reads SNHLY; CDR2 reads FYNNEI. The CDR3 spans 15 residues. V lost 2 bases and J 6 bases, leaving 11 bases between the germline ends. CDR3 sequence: CASSERQRGNSPLHF. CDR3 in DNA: TGTGCCAGCAGTGAAAGACAAAGGGGTAATTCACCCCTCCACTTT.

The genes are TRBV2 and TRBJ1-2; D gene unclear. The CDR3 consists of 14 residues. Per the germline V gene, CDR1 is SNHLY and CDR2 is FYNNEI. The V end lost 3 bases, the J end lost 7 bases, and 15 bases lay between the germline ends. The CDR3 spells CASSDSREGIGYTF. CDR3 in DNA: TGTGCCAGCAGTGATAGTAGGGAAGGCATTGGCTACACCTTC.

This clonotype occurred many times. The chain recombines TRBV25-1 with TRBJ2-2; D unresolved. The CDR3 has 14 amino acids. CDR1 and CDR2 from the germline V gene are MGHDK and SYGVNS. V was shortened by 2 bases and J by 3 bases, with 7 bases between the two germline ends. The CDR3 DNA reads TGTGCCAGCAGTGAAAATCTATACACCGGGGAGCTGTTTTTT. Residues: CASSENLYTGELFF. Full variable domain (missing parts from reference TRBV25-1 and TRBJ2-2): EADIYQTPRYLVIGTGKKITLECSQTMGHDKMYWYQQDPGMELHLIHYSYGVNSTEKGDLSSESTVSRIRTEHFPLTLESARPSHTSQYLCASSENLYTGELFFGEGSRLTVL.

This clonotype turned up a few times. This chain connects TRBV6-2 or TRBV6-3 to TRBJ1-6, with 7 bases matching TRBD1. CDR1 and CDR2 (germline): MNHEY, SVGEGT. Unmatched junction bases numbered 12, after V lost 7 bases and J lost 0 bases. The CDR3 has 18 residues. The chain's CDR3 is CASNNRGGQSSYNSPLHF. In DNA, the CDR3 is TGTGCCAGCAACAATAGGGGGGGACAGAGCTCCTATAATTCACCCCTCCACTTT.

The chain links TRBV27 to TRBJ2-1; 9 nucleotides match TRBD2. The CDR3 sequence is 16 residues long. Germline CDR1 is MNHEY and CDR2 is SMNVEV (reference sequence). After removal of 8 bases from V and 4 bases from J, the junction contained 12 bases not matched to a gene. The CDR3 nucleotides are TGTGCCAGCTCAAAAAGTCCAGCGGGGGGTTACAATGAGCAGTTCTTC. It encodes CASSKSPAGGYNEQFF.

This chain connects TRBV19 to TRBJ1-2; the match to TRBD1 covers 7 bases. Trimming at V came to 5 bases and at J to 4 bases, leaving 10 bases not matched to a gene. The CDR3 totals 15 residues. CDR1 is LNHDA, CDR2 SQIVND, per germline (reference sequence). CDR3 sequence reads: CASSPRQGPIYGYTF. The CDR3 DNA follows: TGTGCCAGTAGTCCGAGACAGGGACCCATCTATGGCTACACCTTC. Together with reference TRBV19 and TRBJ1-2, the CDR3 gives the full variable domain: DGGITQSPKYLFRKEGQNVTLSCEQNLNHDAMYWYRQDPGQGLRLIYYSQIVNDFQKGDIAEGYSVSREKKESFPLTVTSAQKNPTAFYLCASSPRQGPIYGYTFGSGTRLTVV.

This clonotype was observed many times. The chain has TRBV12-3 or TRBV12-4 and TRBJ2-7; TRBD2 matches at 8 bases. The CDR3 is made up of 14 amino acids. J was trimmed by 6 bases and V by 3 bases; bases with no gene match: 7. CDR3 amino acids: CASSLAGGGGEQYF. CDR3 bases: TGTGCCAGCAGTTTGGCCGGGGGGGGTGGCGAGCAGTACTTC.

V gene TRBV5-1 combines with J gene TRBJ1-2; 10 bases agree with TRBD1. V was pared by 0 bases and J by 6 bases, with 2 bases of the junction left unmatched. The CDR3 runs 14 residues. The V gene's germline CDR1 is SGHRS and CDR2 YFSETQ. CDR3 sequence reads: CASSLGDRGDGYTF. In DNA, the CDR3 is TGCGCCAGCAGCTTGGGGGACAGGGGAGATGGCTACACCTTC.

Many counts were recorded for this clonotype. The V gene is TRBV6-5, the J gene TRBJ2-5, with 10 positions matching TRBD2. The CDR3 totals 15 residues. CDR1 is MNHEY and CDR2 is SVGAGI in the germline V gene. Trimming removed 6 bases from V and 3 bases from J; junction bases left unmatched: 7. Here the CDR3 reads CASRTLAGGKETQYF. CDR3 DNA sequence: TGTGCCAGCAGGACCTTAGCGGGGGGAAAAGAGACCCAGTACTTC.

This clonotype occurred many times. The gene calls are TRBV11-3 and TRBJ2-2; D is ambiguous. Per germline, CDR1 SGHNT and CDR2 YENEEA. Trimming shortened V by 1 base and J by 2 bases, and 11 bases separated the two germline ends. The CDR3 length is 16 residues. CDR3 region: CASSLGTGSNTGELFF. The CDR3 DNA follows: TGTGCCAGCAGCTTAGGGACGGGCTCCAACACCGGGGAGCTGTTTTTT.

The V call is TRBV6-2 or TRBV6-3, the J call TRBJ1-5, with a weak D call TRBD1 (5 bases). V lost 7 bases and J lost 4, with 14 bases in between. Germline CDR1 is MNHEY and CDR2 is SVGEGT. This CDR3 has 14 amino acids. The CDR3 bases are TGTGCCAGCAAAATGGACACCGATAATCAGCCCCAGCATTTT. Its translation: CASKMDTDNQPQHF.

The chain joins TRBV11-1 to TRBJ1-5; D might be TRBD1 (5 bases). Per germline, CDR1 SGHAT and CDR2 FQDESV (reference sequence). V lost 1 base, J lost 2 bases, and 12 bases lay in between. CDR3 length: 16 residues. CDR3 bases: TGTGCCAGCAGCTTAGGAGAGGGGCTGGGCAATCAGCCCCAGCATTTT. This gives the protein CASSLGEGLGNQPQHF.

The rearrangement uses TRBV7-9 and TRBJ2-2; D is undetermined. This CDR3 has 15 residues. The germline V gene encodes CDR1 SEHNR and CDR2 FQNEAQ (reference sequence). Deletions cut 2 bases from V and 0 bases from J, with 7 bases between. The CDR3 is CASSLQRSNTGELFF. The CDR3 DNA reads TGTGCCAGCAGCTTACAGCGCTCGAACACCGGGGAGCTGTTTTTT.

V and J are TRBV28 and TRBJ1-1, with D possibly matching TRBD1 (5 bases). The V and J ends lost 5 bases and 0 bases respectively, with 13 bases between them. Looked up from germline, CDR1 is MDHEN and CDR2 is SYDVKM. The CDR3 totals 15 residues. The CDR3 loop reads CASSAPGHVNTEAFF. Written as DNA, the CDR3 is TGTGCCAGCAGTGCCCCCGGACATGTGAACACTGAAGCTTTCTTT.

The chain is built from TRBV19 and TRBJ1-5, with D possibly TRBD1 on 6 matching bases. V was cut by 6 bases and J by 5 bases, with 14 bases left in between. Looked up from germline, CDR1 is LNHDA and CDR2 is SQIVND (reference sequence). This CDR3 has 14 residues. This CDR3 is CASRRGGGDQPQHF. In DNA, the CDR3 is TGTGCCAGTAGACGAGGGGGGGGCGATCAGCCCCAGCATTTT.

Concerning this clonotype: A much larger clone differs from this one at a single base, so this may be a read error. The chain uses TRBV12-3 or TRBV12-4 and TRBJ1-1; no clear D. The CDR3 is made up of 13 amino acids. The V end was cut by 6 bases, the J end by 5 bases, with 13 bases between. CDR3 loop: CASSRPMETEAFF. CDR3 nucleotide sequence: TGTGCCAGCAGCCGACCTATGGAAACTGAAGCTTTCTTT.

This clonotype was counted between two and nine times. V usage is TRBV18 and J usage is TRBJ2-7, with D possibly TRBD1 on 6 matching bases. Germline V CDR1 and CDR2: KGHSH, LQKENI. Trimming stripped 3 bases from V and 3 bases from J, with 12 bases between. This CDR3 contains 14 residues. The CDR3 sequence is CASSPPGTLYEQYF. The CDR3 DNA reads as TGTGCCAGCTCACCCCCCGGGACACTCTACGAGCAGTACTTC.

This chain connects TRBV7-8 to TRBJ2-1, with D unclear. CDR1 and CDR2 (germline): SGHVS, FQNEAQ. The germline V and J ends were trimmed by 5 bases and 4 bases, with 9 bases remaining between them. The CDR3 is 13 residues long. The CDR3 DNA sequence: TGTGCCAGCAGCCCAGATGTATACAATGAGCAGTTCTTC. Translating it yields CASSPDVYNEQFF.

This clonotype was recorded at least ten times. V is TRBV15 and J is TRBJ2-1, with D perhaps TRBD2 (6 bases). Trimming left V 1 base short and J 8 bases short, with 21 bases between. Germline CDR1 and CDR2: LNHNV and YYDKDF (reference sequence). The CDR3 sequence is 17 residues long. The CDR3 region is CATSRGNLITGGDEQFF. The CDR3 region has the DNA TGTGCCACCAGCAGAGGTAACTTAATTACAGGAGGGGATGAGCAGTTCTTC.

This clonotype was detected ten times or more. CDR3 nucleotides: TGTGCTAGTGGTTTAGGGACAGGGCTTGGGGAGACCCAGTACTTC. This gives the protein CASGLGTGLGETQYF. This sequence joins TRBV12-5 and TRBJ2-5; 9 nucleotides line up with TRBD1. CDR1 is LGHNT and CDR2 is FRNRAP in the germline V gene. The V gene end was trimmed by 3 bases and the J gene end by 5 bases; junction bases not matched to a gene: 7. This CDR3 spans 15 amino acids.

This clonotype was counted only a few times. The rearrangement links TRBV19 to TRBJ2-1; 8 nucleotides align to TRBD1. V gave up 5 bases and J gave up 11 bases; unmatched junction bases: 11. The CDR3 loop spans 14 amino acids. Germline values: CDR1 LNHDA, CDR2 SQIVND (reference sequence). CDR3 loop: CASSDRDRRFKQFF. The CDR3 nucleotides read TGTGCCAGTAGTGACCGGGACAGGCGATTTAAGCAGTTCTTC.

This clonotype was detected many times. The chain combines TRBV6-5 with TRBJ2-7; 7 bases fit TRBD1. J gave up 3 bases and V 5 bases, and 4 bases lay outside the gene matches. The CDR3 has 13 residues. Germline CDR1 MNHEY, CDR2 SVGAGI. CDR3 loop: CASSPTGDYEQYF. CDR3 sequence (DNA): TGTGCCAGCAGTCCCACAGGGGACTACGAGCAGTACTTC.

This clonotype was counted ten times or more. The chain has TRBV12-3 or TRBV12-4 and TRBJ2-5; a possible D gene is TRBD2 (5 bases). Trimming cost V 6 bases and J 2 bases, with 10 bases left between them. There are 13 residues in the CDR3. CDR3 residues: CASSPAEQETQYF. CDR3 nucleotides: TGTGCCAGCAGCCCAGCGGAACAAGAGACCCAGTACTTC.

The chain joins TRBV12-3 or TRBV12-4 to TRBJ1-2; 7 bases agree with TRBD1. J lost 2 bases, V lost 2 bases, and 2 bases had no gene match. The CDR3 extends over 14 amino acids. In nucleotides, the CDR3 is TGTGCCAGCAGTTTAATACAGGGGAACTATGGCTACACCTTC. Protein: CASSLIQGNYGYTF.

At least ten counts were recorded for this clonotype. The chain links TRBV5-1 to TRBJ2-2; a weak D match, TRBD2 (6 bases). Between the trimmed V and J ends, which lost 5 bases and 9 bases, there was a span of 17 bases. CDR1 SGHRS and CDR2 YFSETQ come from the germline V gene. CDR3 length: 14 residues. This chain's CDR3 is CASRPMRESRELFF. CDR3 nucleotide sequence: TGCGCCAGCAGGCCTATGCGGGAATCCCGGGAGCTGTTTTTT.

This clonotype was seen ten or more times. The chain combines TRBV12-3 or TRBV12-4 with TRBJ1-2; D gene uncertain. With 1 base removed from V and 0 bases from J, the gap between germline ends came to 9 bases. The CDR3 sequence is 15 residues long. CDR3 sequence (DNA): TGTGCCAGCAGTTTAGGGGCACCTACTAACTATGGCTACACCTTC. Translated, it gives CASSLGAPTNYGYTF.

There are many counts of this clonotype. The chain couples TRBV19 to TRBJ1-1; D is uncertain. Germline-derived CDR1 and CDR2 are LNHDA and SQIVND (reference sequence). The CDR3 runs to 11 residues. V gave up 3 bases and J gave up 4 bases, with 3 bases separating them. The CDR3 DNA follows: TGTGCCAGTAGTATGGTCACTGAAGCTTTCTTT. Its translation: CASSMVTEAFF.

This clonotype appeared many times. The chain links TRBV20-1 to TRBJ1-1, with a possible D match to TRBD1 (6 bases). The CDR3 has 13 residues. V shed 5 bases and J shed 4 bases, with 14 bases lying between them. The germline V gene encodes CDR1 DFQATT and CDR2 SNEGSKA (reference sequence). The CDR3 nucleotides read TGCAGTGCTGCAACGGGGGGCCCCACTGAAGCTTTCTTT. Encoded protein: CSAATGGPTEAFF.